Below, one T cell receptor (beta chain) is given with its context. Its cognate antigen is unknown. Primers for the PCR totalled 60 Vbeta and 13 Jbeta. TCRdb's table, derived via immunoSEQ multiplex PCR, lists solely in-frame clones and lacks some. This table holds about 210,000 clones, 70% to 80% found once. The sample originates from a study of cytomegalovirus exposure and HLA in healthy donors. For the study at large: Among some 400 genotyped donors, approximately 80% fell in the Caucasian-associated ancestry cluster. Study findings and constraints: Data from an earlier analysis indicated that most TCR beta V segments were productive either about 90% or about 30% of the time. A reported reduction in N-insertions relative to the approximately 670-donor mean was seen in an Asian-associated ancestry cluster in a later analysis.

The trim removed 1 base at V and 2 bases at J, leaving 2 bases unmatched. This CDR3 has 15 residues. Germline V lookup: CDR1 SGDLS, CDR2 YYNGEE. This chain joins TRBV9 and TRBJ2-1; 8 bases fit TRBD2. This clonotype was sampled from a male donor in good health and CMV-seropositive. Sequencing was done on a sample of PBMCs. This CDR3 reads CASSVTSGTYNEQFF. Written as DNA, the CDR3 is TGTGCCAGCAGCGTAACTAGCGGAACCTACAATGAGCAGTTCTTC.